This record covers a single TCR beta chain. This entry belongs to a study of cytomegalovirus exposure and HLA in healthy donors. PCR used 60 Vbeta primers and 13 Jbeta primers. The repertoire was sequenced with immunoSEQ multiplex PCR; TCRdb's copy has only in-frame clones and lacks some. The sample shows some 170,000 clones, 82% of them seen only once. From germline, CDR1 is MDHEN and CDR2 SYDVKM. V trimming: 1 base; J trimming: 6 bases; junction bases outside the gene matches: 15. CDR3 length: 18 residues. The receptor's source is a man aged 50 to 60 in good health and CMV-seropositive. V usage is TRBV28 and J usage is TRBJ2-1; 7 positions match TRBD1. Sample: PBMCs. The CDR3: CASSLSPPGTAFGNEQFF. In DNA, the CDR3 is TGTGCCAGCAGTTTATCCCCCCCCGGGACAGCCTTTGGCAATGAGCAGTTCTTC.